This T cell receptor (beta chain) was retrieved from a study of OX40 agonist ivuxolimab in advanced cancers. Study-wide background: Participants, about 83% male, averaged roughly 55 years of age, ranging from about 23 to 90.

Libraries were prepared by immunoSEQ multiplex PCR; TCRdb keeps only in-frame clonotypes and omits some of them. The sample gives 36,000 or so clones, around 85% of which show up once; 11% is in the top ten. This clone was counted once. The CDR3 has 15 residues. Germline CDR1 and CDR2: SGHNT and YYREEE (reference sequence). J lost 4 bases, V lost 4 bases, and 7 bases had no gene match. This receptor was obtained from an adult with an advanced solid tumor such as melanoma, head and neck, liver or kidney cancer. The material was CD4+ or CD8+ T cells sorted from blood, obtained in a trial of the OX40 agonist ivuxolimab. The J gene is TRBJ2-7, the V gene TRBV5-4; 11 nucleotides match TRBD2. This CDR3 reads CASSPGVAGGYEQYF. The CDR3 DNA is TGTGCCAGCAGCCCTGGAGTAGCGGGGGGGTACGAGCAGTACTTC.